The rows below give T cell receptor beta chains drawn from one sample of a study of technical replicates of blood from a handful of donors. The data were produced by immunoSEQ multiplex PCR, yet TCRdb's version contains in-frame clones alone and is incomplete. In the table there are about 66,000 clones, approximately 97% of which are singletons. The source material was T cells isolated from PBMCs. Receptors were obtained from a human donor in good health. The CDR3 runs from the conserved cysteine through the conserved F or W. Each record gives: J gene, CDR3 length, V gene, clone size, D gene, CDR3 DNA, CDR3 protein. A D gene is named only where the DNA matches it firmly. Only part of the rows carry a size: once, few, many, or a class if the clone is expanded.

>TRBJ2-7|15|TRBV15|.|TRBD1
TGTGCCACCAGCGCTCGGGACAGATTCTCCTACGAGCAGTACTTC
CATSARDRFSYEQYF
>TRBJ2-1|14|TRBV19|.|TRBD1
TGTGCCAGTACCATCGGGGGACAGGTAAATGAGCAGTTCTTC
CASTIGGQVNEQFF
>TRBJ2-2|15|TRBV10-1|.|.
TGCGCCAGCAGTGTTGCCGGGAGTGTAGCCGGGGAGCTGTTTTTT
CASSVAGSVAGELFF
>TRBJ1-1|14|TRBV6-5|.|.
TGTGCCAGCAGTTTGTCAGGGGAAATCACTGAAGCTTTCTTT
CASSLSGEITEAFF
>TRBJ1-5|14|TRBV2|once|TRBD1
TGTGCCGGAGCAGCTACAGGGGGTAATCAGCCCCAGCATTTT
CAGAATGGNQPQHF
>TRBJ2-5|16|TRBV6-5|.|TRBD2
TGTGCCAGCAGTTCCGCGCTAGCGGGAGTGTGGGAGACCCAGTACTTC
CASSSALAGVWETQYF
>TRBJ2-5|14|TRBV5-8|.|.
TGTGCCAGCAGCCCGAGGACTCAGCAAGAGACCCAGTACTTC
CASSPRTQQETQYF
>TRBJ2-2|15|TRBV6-5|.|.
TGTGCCAGCCGAGAGCGCACAGGGAACACCGGGGAGCTGTTTTTT
CASRERTGNTGELFF
>TRBJ1-1|13|TRBV28|.|.
TGTGCCAGCAGTTTCTCGGGGGAAGCTGAAGCTTTCTTT
CASSFSGEAEAFF
>TRBJ2-5|13|TRBV5-4|.|.
TGTGCCAGCAGCCTAGACTACGGGGAGACCCAGTACTTC
CASSLDYGETQYF
>TRBJ2-7|14|TRBV19|.|TRBD1
TGTGCCAGTAGTATACCAGGGGGCTCCTACGAGCAGTACTTC
CASSIPGGSYEQYF
>TRBJ2-1|13|TRBV7-6|.|.
TGTGCCAGCAGCCAAAGGTTGGGCACTGAGCAGTTCTTC
CASSQRLGTEQFF
>TRBJ2-5|14|TRBV5-1|.|.
TGCGCCAGCAAGGGGCGGCTCTTCTCCGAGACCCAGTACTTC
CASKGRLFSETQYF
>TRBJ2-6|14|TRBV28|.|.
TGTGCCAGCAGTTACAGGGCTGGGGCCAACGTCCTGACTTTC
CASSYRAGANVLTF
>TRBJ2-1|15|TRBV10-3|.|.
TGTGCCATCACCCCGACTCCCAGCTCCTACAATGAGCAGTTCTTC
CAITPTPSSYNEQFF
>TRBJ2-5|14|TRBV9|.|.
TGTGCCAGCAGCGTAAGACAGTTTCAAGAGACCCAGTACTTC
CASSVRQFQETQYF
>TRBJ2-1|16|TRBV9|.|TRBD2
TGTGCCAGCAGCGTACAGCGGGAGAGGGGTTACAATGAGCAGTTCTTC
CASSVQRERGYNEQFF
>TRBJ2-7|16|TRBV4-2|.|.
TGTGCCAGCAGCCAATCAATTGGACTGTACATCAACGAGCAGTACTTC
CASSQSIGLYINEQYF
>TRBJ2-7|14|TRBV4-3|.|TRBD1
TGCGCCAGCAGCCCAATGCTGGGACAGGACGAGCAGTACTTC
CASSPMLGQDEQYF
>TRBJ1-1|15|TRBV5-1|.|.
TGCGCCAGCAGCCCCCGGGGGGGGGAGAACACTGAAGCTTTCTTT
CASSPRGGENTEAFF
>TRBJ2-1|12|TRBV5-4|.|.
TGTGCCAGCAGCTCAGGGGGGAATGAGCAGTTCTTC
CASSSGGNEQFF
>TRBJ2-7|12|TRBV7-2|.|TRBD1
TGTGCCAGCAGCCGGGGACAGTACGAGCAGTACTTC
CASSRGQYEQYF
>TRBJ2-2|16|TRBV11-3|.|TRBD2
TGTGCCAGCAGCCCCAGGCAGCGGGAAATCACCGGGGAGCTGTTTTTT
CASSPRQREITGELFF
>TRBJ2-1|16|TRBV5-1|.|.
TGCGCCAGCAGCTTGGGAATAGCGAGCTCCTACAATGAGCAGTTCTTC
CASSLGIASSYNEQFF
>TRBJ1-1|13|TRBV19|once|.
TGTGCCAGTAGTATTGCAGGGTTAACTGAAGCTTTCTTT
CASSIAGLTEAFF
>TRBJ2-7|14|TRBV7-9|.|TRBD1
TGTGCCAGCAGCGAATGGGACAGGGACAACGAGCAGTACTTC
CASSEWDRDNEQYF
>TRBJ2-1|14|TRBV29-1|.|.
TGCAGCGTTGAAGATCCAGCGTCGGCGGATGAGCAGTTCTTC
CSVEDPASADEQFF
>TRBJ1-3|14|TRBV5-1|.|.
TGCGCCAGCAGCTTATCCAACTCTGGAAACACCATATATTTT
CASSLSNSGNTIYF
>TRBJ2-7|16|TRBV10-1|.|TRBD2
TGCGCCAGTTCGGGGAGAGGGACTAGCGGGATCTACGAGCAGTACTTC
CASSGRGTSGIYEQYF
>TRBJ1-1|15|TRBV7-8|.|.
TGTGCCAGCAGCGCCCACCCCTTACAGAACACTGAAGCTTTCTTT
CASSAHPLQNTEAFF
>TRBJ2-3|17|TRBV19|few|TRBD2
TGTGCCAGTAGCCTAGCGGGATGGGCGAGTAGCACAGATACGCAGTATTTT
CASSLAGWASSTDTQYF
>TRBJ2-7|13|TRBV6-1|.|.
TGTGCCAGCAGTCACGGGACAAACTACGAGCAGTACTTC
CASSHGTNYEQYF
>TRBJ1-1|15|TRBV28|once|.
TGTGCCAGCACCCCGGGAGGGACGGTGGGAACTGAAGCTTTCTTT
CASTPGGTVGTEAFF
>TRBJ1-1|12|TRBV4-3|.|.
TGCGCCAGCAGCCACATGAACACTGAAGCTTTCTTT
CASSHMNTEAFF
>TRBJ2-5|14|TRBV15|.|.
TGTGCCACCAGCCCAGGGTGGGGCGAAGAGACCCAGTACTTC
CATSPGWGEETQYF
>TRBJ1-5|15|TRBV6-1|.|.
TGTGCCAGCAGTGAAAGGGCTGGCGGGTATCAGCCCCAGCATTTT
CASSERAGGYQPQHF
>TRBJ2-2|17|TRBV9|once|TRBD2
TGTGCCAGCAGCGTAGCGAGGGCGGGAGTAATCACCGGGGAGCTGTTTTTT
CASSVARAGVITGELFF
>TRBJ2-5|15|TRBV29-1|once|.
TGCAGCGTTGAAGATAGGGGCCTCCAGCAAGAGACCCAGTACTTC
CSVEDRGLQQETQYF
>TRBJ2-7|24|TRBV28|.|.
TGTGCCAGCAGTTTCATAAACAGTGGGGGGTTTTCGGCTATACTAGCATTAAAGAAATACGAGCAGTACTTC
CASSFINSGGFSAILALKKYEQYF
>TRBJ1-5|14|TRBV11-2|.|.
TGTGCCAGCAGCCAGTATCAGGGCAATCAGCCCCAGCATTTT
CASSQYQGNQPQHF
>TRBJ2-5|14|TRBV14|.|.
TGTGCCAGCAGCCAATGGGGCCTTCAAGAGACCCAGTACTTC
CASSQWGLQETQYF
>TRBJ2-3|16|TRBV4-3|.|TRBD2
TGCGCCAGCAGCCAAGAAAGAAGGACTAGAGTAGATACGCAGTATTTT
CASSQERRTRVDTQYF
>TRBJ2-2|12|TRBV4-3|.|TRBD2
TGCGCCAGCAGGGGGGGGACCGGGGAGCTGTTTTTT
CASRGGTGELFF
>TRBJ2-7|12|TRBV29-1|.|.
TGCAGCGTTGGAGGAGCCGCCTACGAGCAGTACTTC
CSVGGAAYEQYF
>TRBJ2-4|15|TRBV27|.|.
TGTGCCAGCAGTCCCCAGTACAGGGAAAAGAACATTCAGTACTTC
CASSPQYREKNIQYF
>TRBJ2-1|15|TRBV28|.|TRBD2
TGTGCCAGCAGTTCAGCGGGAAGCTCCTACAATGAGCAGTTCTTC
CASSSAGSSYNEQFF
>TRBJ2-7|14|TRBV6-1|.|TRBD2
TGTGCCAGCAGTGGTAGCGGGAGTTCCTACGAGCAGTACTTC
CASSGSGSSYEQYF
>TRBJ2-7|16|TRBV9|.|TRBD1
TGTGCCAGCACCTTCGAGTGGGCAGGGGGCTCCTACGAGCAGTACTTC
CASTFEWAGGSYEQYF
>TRBJ2-3|14|TRBV19|.|TRBD2
TGTGCCAGTAGAGTAGCGGGCTACACAGATACGCAGTATTTT
CASRVAGYTDTQYF
>TRBJ1-1|13|TRBV30|.|.
TGTGCCTGGAGTGTAGGGGTAAACCTTGAAGCTTTCTTT
CAWSVGVNLEAFF